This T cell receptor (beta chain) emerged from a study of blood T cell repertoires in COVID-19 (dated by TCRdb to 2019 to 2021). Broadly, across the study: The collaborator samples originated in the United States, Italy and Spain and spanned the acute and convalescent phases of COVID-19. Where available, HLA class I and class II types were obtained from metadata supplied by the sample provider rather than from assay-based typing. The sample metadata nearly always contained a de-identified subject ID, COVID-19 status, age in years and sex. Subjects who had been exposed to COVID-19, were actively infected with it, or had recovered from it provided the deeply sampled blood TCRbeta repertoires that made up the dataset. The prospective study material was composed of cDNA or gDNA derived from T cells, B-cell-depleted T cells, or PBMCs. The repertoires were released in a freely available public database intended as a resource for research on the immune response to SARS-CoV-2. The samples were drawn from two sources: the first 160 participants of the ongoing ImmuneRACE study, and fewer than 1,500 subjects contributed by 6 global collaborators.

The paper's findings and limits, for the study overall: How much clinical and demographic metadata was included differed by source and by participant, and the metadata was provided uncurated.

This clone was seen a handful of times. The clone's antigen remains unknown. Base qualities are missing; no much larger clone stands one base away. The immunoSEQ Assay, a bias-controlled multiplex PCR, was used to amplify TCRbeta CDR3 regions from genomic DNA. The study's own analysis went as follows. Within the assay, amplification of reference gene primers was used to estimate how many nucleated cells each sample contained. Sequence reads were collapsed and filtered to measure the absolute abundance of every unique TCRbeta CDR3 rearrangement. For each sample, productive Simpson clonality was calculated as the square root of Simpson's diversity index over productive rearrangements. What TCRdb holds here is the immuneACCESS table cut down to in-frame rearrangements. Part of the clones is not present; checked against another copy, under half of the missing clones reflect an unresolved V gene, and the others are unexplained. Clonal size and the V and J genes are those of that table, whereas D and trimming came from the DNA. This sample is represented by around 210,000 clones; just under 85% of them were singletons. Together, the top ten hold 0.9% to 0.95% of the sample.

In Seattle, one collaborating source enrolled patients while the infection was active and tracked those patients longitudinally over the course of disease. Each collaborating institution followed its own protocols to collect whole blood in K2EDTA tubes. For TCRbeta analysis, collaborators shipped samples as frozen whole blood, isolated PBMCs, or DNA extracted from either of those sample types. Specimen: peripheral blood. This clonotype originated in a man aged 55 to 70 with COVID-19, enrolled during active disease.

The DNA reads as follows: TGTGCCAGCTCACCAACAACAGGTAGCTCTGGAAACACCATATATTTT. It translates as CASSPTTGSSGNTIYF. The chain joins TRBV18 to TRBJ1-3; TRBD1 is perhaps the D gene, given 5 matching bases. Between the V and J ends, shortened by 2 bases and 0 bases respectively, the junction contains 11 bases. The CDR3 has 16 amino acids, counting the end cysteine and phenylalanine. CDR3 DNA is the only sequence kept; it has 48 bases, read in frame from the first base. The germline V gene yields KGHSH for CDR1 and LQKENI for CDR2.